This T cell receptor (beta chain) was recorded in a study of T cell clones after liver transplantation. Turning to the study itself: In this trial, immunosuppression withdrawal was attempted within 2 years of liver transplant. Post-transplant blood was tracked for graft-donor-reactive T cell clones identified in a pre-transplant mixed lymphocyte reaction. Patients counted as tolerant after at least one year off all immunosuppression, enzymes not exceeding twice normal.

Germline CDR1 SGHNT, CDR2 YENEEA. J lost 3 bases, V lost 5 bases, and 8 bases had no gene match. The CDR3 covers 17 residues. The protocol was immunoSEQ multiplex PCR, while the TCRdb copy is restricted to in-frame clones and leaves out a portion. Of tens of thousands of clones in the sample, 92% were seen once. The input for sequencing was CD4+ T cells from blood, taken approximately 27 months after liver transplant. J is TRBJ2-3 and V is TRBV11-3; 13 nucleotides agree with TRBD2. This TCR came from a human patient who received a liver transplant. Some T cells may originate from the graft donor. The chain's CDR3 is CASSTPRTSGGTDTQYF. CDR3 nucleotides: TGTGCCAGCAGCACCCCTCGGACTAGCGGGGGTACAGATACGCAGTATTTT.